This T cell receptor (beta chain) derives from a study of blood T cell repertoires in COVID-19. Study-level information: Some COVID-19 samples were acute and others convalescent; all came from the United States, Italy and Spain.

The CDR3 has 15 amino acids. Germline values: CDR1 SGHAT, CDR2 FQNNGV. Between the trimmed V and J ends, which lost 4 bases and 5 bases, there was a span of 17 bases. Produced via immunoSEQ multiplex PCR; TCRdb's table is partial and in-frame only. The sample lists around 97,000 clones; about 83% were seen once. Sequencing was done on a sample of peripheral blood. This TCR derives from a human donor in a cohort sampled during active COVID-19. V usage is TRBV11-2 and J usage is TRBJ1-2; D is unresolved. CDR3 in amino acids: CASSSDLGRSYGYTF. CDR3 sequence (DNA): TGTGCCAGCAGCTCCGATTTGGGCAGATCATATGGCTACACCTTC.